The T cell receptor beta chain under discussion was sequenced for a study of control samples from healthy donors and cancer patients. Sequenced by immunoSEQ multiplex PCR; TCRdb stores in-frame clones only, minus some. The table records about 130,000 clones, 85% to 95% of them present only once. Germline V lookup: CDR1 MNHEY, CDR2 SMNVEV (reference sequence). V shed 5 bases and J shed 6 bases, with 20 bases lying between them. The CDR3 is made up of 16 amino acids. Sequencing used PBMCs. The receptor was isolated from a man aged 60-69 years with colorectal cancer. V gene TRBV27 combines with J gene TRBJ2-1, with a weak D call TRBD2 (7 bases). The CDR3 spells CASSPNPGGAGNEQFF. As DNA, the CDR3 is TGTGCCAGCAGTCCCAACCCGGGGGGCGCGGGCAATGAGCAGTTCTTC.